This TCR beta chain comes out of a study of CD8+CD57+ T cells in acquired aplastic anemia. Study details: Each DNA sample taken from sorted CD4+ and CD8+ cells came to around 2.9 ug on average. Whole-study findings and limits: Sharing between patients and controls was observed for over 25 CD8+ CDR3 sequences. No significant difference in CD8+ Simpson's diversity was found between patients and controls.

Profiling of TCR beta VDJ combinations and CDR3 sequences used genomic DNA as template. TCRdb reprocessed the reads via MiXCR and lists one record per CDR3 protein. This sample has 120,000 or so distinct CDR3 sequences, with approximately 40% found just once. All patients picked for sequencing had shown, by flow cytometry, an expansion of CD8+CD57+ cells. This CDR3 region has 13 residues. V gave up 4 bases and J gave up 6 bases; unmatched junction bases: 3. Germline CDR1 SGHRS, CDR2 YFSETQ. This clonotype was seen many times. Antigen: not known. Sequences were obtained from sorted CD4+, CD8+, or CD8+CD57+ T cells (not recorded which) from PBMCs. The sequence came from a human donor with aplastic anemia. This chain links TRBV5-1 with TRBJ1-2; 10 bases line up with TRBD1. CDR3 protein: CASSDGQGDGYTF. The CDR3 nucleotides are TGCGCCAGCAGCGACGGACAGGGGGATGGCTACACCTTC. Based on the CDR3 plus reference TRBV5-1 and TRBJ1-2, the full variable domain is KAGVTQTPRYLIKTRGQQVTLSCSPISGHRSVSWYQQTPGQGLQFLFEYFSETQRNKGNFPGRFSGRQFSNSRSEMNVSTLELGDSALYLCASSDGQGDGYTFGSGTRLTVV.